This T cell receptor (beta chain) was observed in a study of shared clonotypes between healthy human individuals. The CDR3 is 14 residues long. Germline-derived CDR1 and CDR2 are SGHRS and YFSETQ. V dropped 3 bases and J dropped 1 base, with 10 bases sitting between them. Sequencing used immunoSEQ multiplex PCR; TCRdb keeps in-frame clones, though not all of them. Among roughly 2.5 million clones, about 92% were seen once, and the ten largest hold around 0.14%. Specimen: naive CD4+ T cells sorted from blood. As to subset: CD45RA+ positively selected. The receptor's source is a man aged 18 to 30 in good health. The chain is built from TRBV5-1 and TRBJ1-2, with D possibly TRBD1 on 5 matching bases. The CDR3 protein is CASSSTGYNYGYTF. The DNA of the CDR3 is TGCGCCAGCAGCTCTACAGGTTATAACTATGGCTACACCTTC.